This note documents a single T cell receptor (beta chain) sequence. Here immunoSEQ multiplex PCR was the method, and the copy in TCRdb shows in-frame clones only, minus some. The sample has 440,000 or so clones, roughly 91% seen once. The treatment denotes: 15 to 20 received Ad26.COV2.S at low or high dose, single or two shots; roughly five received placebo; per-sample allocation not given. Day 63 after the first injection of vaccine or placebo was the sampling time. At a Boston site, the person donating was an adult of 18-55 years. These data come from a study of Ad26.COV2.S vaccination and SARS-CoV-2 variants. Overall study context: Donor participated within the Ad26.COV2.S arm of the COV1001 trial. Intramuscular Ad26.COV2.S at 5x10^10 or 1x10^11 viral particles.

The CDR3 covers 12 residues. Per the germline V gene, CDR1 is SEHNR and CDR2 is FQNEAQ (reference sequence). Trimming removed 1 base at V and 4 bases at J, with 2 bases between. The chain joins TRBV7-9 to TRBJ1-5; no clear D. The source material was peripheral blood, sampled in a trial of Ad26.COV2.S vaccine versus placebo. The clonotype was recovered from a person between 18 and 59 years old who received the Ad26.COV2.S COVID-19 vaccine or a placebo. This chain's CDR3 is CASSLDNQPQHF. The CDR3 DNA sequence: TGTGCCAGCAGCTTAGATAATCAGCCCCAGCATTTT.